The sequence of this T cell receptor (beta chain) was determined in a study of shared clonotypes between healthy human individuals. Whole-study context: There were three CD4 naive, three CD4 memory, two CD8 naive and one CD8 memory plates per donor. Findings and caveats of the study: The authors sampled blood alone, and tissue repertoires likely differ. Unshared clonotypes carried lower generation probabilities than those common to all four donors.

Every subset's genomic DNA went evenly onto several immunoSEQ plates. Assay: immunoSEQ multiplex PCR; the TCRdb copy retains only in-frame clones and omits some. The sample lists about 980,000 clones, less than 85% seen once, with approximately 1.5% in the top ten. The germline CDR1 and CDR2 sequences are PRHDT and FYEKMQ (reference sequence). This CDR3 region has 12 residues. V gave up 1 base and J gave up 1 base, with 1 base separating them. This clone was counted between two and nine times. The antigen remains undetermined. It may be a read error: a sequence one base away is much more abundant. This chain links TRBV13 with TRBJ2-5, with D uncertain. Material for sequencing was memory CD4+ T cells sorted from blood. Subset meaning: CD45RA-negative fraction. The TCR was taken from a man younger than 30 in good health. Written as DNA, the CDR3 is TGTGCCAGCAGCTTAGTCCAAGAGACCCAGTACTTC. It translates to CASSLVQETQYF.